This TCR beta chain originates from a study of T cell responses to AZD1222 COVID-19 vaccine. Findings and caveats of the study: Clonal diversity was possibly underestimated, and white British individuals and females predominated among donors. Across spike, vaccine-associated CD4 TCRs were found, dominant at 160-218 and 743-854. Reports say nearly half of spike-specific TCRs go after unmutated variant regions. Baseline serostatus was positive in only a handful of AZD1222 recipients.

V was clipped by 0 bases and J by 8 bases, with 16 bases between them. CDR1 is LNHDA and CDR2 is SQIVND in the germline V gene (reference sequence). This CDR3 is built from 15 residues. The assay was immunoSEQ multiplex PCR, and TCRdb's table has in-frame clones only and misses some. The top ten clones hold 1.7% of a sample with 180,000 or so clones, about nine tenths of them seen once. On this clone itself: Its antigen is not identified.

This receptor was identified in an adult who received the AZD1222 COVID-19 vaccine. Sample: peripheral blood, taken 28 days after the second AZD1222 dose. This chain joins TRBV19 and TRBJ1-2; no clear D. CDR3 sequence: CASSIERSRARGYTF. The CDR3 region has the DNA TGTGCCAGTAGTATAGAACGCAGTCGGGCGCGCGGCTACACCTTC. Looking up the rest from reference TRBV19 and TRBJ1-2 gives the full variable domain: DGGITQSPKYLFRKEGQNVTLSCEQNLNHDAMYWYRQDPGQGLRLIYYSQIVNDFQKGDIAEGYSVSREKKESFPLTVTSAQKNPTAFYLCASSIERSRARGYTFGSGTRLTVV.